Below are 12 T cell receptor beta chains sequenced from a single sample in a study of shared clonotypes between healthy human individuals. This table comes from immunoSEQ multiplex PCR, and its TCRdb copy is limited to in-frame clones, with some not included. The table shows approximately 2,000,000 clones, with approximately 90% occurring only once. The sequenced material came from naive CD4+ T cells from PBMCs. The subset: CD45RA+ positively selected. Source of these receptors: a man between 18 and 29 years old in good health. Some clones in this sample may be carry-over from other donors' samples.

The genes are TRBV28 and TRBJ1-5; D is possibly TRBD1 (6 bases). Germline V gene data show CDR1 as MDHEN and CDR2 as SYDVKM. Trimming removed 5 bases at V and 6 bases at J, with 8 bases between. The CDR3 runs to 12 residues. CDR3 in DNA: TGTGCCAGCAGTCAGGGGAGTCAGCCCCAGCATTTT. Translating it yields CASSQGSQPQHF.

This chain uses TRBV2 with TRBJ1-2; maybe TRBD1 (6 bases). This CDR3 contains 14 residues. The germline gives CDR1 SNHLY, CDR2 FYNNEI. V was pared by 3 bases and J by 4 bases, with 12 bases between. As DNA, the CDR3 is TGTGCCAGCAGTGAGCAGGGGCTCGCCTATGGCTACACCTTC. The encoded protein is CASSEQGLAYGYTF.

This chain uses TRBV14 with TRBJ2-1; the D is unclear. This CDR3 region has 16 residues. Germline V gene lookup returns CDR1 SGHDN and CDR2 FVKESK. The germline V and J ends were trimmed by 0 bases and 3 bases, with 12 bases remaining between them. CDR3 DNA sequence: TGTGCCAGCAGCCAAGAAGGAAAGCGTAGCTACAATGAGCAGTTCTTC. Translation: CASSQEGKRSYNEQFF. Full variable domain (missing parts from reference TRBV14 and TRBJ2-1): EAGVTQFPSHSVIEKGQTVTLRCDPISGHDNLYWYRRVMGKEIKFLLHFVKESKQDESGMPNNRFLAERTGGTYSTLKVQPAELEDSGVYFCASSQEGKRSYNEQFFGPGTRLTVL.

The CDR3 spells CASRSGTSGPYNEQFF. The CDR3 nucleotides read TGTGCCAGCAGGAGTGGTACTAGCGGACCTTACAATGAGCAGTTCTTC. The V call is TRBV27, the J call TRBJ2-1, with 8 positions matching TRBD2. Looked up from germline, CDR1 is MNHEY and CDR2 is SMNVEV (reference sequence). CDR3 length equals 16 residues. Unmatched junction bases numbered 11, after V lost 6 bases and J lost 4 bases.

This chain links TRBV6-5 with TRBJ2-2; possible D gene TRBD1, 6 bases. The CDR3 totals 14 residues. With 10 bases removed from V and 2 bases from J, the gap between germline ends came to 14 bases. Germline CDR1 reads MNHEY; CDR2 reads SVGAGI. The DNA for the CDR3 is TGTGCCACCCAGACAGGCCTAAACACCGGGGAGCTGTTTTTT. Translation gives CATQTGLNTGELFF.

CDR3 bases: TGTGCCACAAGAAGACAGGCGGCCTGGCCCCAGCATTTT. Translated, it gives CATRRQAAWPQHF. The chain is built from TRBV28 and TRBJ1-5, with D perhaps TRBD1 (6 bases). Germline loops: CDR1 MDHEN, CDR2 SYDVKM. The CDR3 totals 13 residues. Trimming pared 10 bases from V and 9 bases from J, leaving 19 bases between.

The chain is built from TRBV10-3 and TRBJ2-1; 8 bases map to TRBD1. CDR1 and CDR2 (germline): ENHRY, SYGVKD. Trimming cost V 4 bases and J 8 bases; bases outside gene matches: 10. CDR3 size: 15 residues. The CDR3 DNA reads TGTGCCATCAGTGGGTCCTCGGACAGGGTGCATGAGCAGTTCTTC. It encodes CAISGSSDRVHEQFF.

This clone is a singleton in its sample. The rearrangement links TRBV28 to TRBJ2-2; TRBD1 aligns across 10 bases. Per germline, CDR1 MDHEN and CDR2 SYDVKM. Losses at the gene ends were 5 bases for V and 3 bases for J; bases not matched to a gene: 6. The CDR3 totals 16 residues. The CDR3 nucleotides read TGTGCCAGCAGTAGTGACAGGGGGCGAGACACCGGGGAGCTGTTTTTT. This translates into CASSSDRGRDTGELFF.

Worth noting for this clone: The junction differs from germline at one of its ends, possibly a read error. The gene calls are TRBV10-1 and TRBJ2-3, with 10 positions matching TRBD2. This CDR3 is 17 amino acids long. Germline-derived CDR1 and CDR2 are WNHNN and SYGVQD (reference sequence). In DNA form, the CDR3 reads TGCGCCAGCAGTGAGTTTTGGTCTAGCGGGAGCAAAGATACGCAGTATTTT. The encoded protein is CASSEFWSSGSKDTQYF.

The V call is TRBV7-2, the J call TRBJ2-5; the match to TRBD2 covers 13 bases. Germline V gene data show CDR1 as SGHTA and CDR2 as FQGNSA. There are 16 residues in the CDR3. J gave up 1 base and V 5 bases, and 4 bases lay outside the gene matches. In nucleotides, the CDR3 is TGTGCCAGCAGCACTCGACTAGCGGGGGGCCAAGAGACCCAGTACTTC. It encodes CASSTRLAGGQETQYF.

Of note for this clone: Other nucleotide sequences from this sample produce the same CDR3. The gene calls are TRBV28 and TRBJ2-7; TRBD1 is a possible D gene (5 bases). Germline loops: CDR1 MDHEN, CDR2 SYDVKM. The CDR3 has 14 residues. The ends were cut back, 1 base at V and 4 bases at J, with 11 bases in the middle. The CDR3, as DNA: TGTGCCAGCAGTTTATTGGGGCTCTCGTACGAGCAGTACTTC. The encoded protein is CASSLLGLSYEQYF.

This rearrangement joins TRBV14 to TRBJ1-2; the D gene is possibly TRBD1 (5 bases). The V gene's germline CDR1 is SGHDN and CDR2 FVKESK. Trimming removed 0 bases at V and 0 bases at J, with 5 bases between. The CDR3 has 14 residues. The CDR3 nucleotides read TGTGCCAGCAGCCAAGACAGGGCTAACTATGGCTACACCTTC. Amino acids: CASSQDRANYGYTF.